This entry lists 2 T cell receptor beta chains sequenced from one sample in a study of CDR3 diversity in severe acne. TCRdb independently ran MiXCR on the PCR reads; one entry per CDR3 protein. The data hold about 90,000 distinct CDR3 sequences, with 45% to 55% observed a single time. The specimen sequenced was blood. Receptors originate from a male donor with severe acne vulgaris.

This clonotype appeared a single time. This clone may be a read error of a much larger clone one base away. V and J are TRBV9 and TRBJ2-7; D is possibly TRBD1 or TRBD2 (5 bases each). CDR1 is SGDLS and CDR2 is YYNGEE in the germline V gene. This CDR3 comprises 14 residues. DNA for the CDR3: TGCGCCAGCAGCCAATTCCAGGGAGAAGGCGAGCAGTACTTC. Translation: CASSQFQGEGEQYF.

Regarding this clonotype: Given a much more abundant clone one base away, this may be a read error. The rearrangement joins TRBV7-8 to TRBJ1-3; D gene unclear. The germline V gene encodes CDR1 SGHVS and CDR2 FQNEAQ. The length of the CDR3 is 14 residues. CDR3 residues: CASSLVPVGNAIYF. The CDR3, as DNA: TGTGCCAGCAGCTTAGTGCCTGTGGGAAACGCCATATATTTT.